Shown below are 8 T cell receptor beta chains from a single sample sequenced in a study of cytomegalovirus exposure and HLA in healthy donors (dated by TCRdb to about 2017). The method was the immunoSEQ multiplex PCR assay. A mixture of 60 forward primers for TCR Vbeta segments and 13 reverse primers for TCR Jbeta segments was used in the multiplex PCR. This is the immuneACCESS table as TCRdb keeps it, with only in-frame sequences that have V and J called. A part of the clones is gone; compared with another copy, unresolved V genes explain less than half, and the rest is unexplained. The sample table records around 140,000 clones; 82% of these occur just once. The leading ten clones occupy about 8.1% of the sample. Sequenced sample: PBMCs. These receptors all come from a woman in her forties or fifties in good health and CMV-seropositive.

In its sample, this clone was seen once. This chain links TRBV4-2 with TRBJ2-1, with D possibly matching TRBD2 (6 bases). Deletions cut 4 bases from V and 8 bases from J, with 12 bases between. The CDR3 is made up of 13 amino acids. Germline loops: CDR1 LGHNA, CDR2 YNFKEQ. Here the CDR3 reads CASSPMERDEQFF. As DNA, the CDR3 is TGTGCCAGCAGCCCCATGGAGCGGGATGAGCAGTTCTTC.

The rearrangement uses TRBV7-3 and TRBJ2-1; 8 bases agree with TRBD2. Germline CDR1 is SGHTA and CDR2 is FQGTGA. This CDR3 has 17 amino acids. Trimming took 5 bases from V and 4 from J; bases not matched to a gene: 13. Here the CDR3 reads CASSRKGGTRAYNEQFF. The CDR3 bases are TGTGCCAGCAGCAGAAAGGGCGGGACTAGGGCTTACAATGAGCAGTTCTTC.

As concerns this clone: The junction shows a germline mismatch at one end, possibly a read error. The rearrangement uses TRBV7-9 and TRBJ2-1; 7 bases are a match to TRBD2. Per the germline V gene, CDR1 is SEHNR and CDR2 is FQNEAQ (reference sequence). This CDR3 comprises 16 residues. The CDR3 here is CSSSLLGERDLDEQFF. The CDR3 DNA is TGTTCCAGCAGCCTTCTTGGGGAGCGGGATCTGGATGAGCAGTTCTTC.

This clone was counted only a few times. This sequence joins TRBV10-3 and TRBJ1-6; D is unresolved. The CDR3 contains 15 residues. Trimming took 4 bases from V and 3 from J, leaving 10 bases between them. In germline, CDR1 is ENHRY, CDR2 SYGVKD. The CDR3 DNA follows: TGTGCCATCAGTGTGGAGGGAATCTATAATTCACCCCTCCACTTT. This sequence encodes CAISVEGIYNSPLHF.

This chain uses TRBV28 with TRBJ2-7; TRBD2 might be the D (5 bases). Trimming pared 6 bases from V and 3 bases from J, leaving 24 bases between. The CDR3 is made up of 17 amino acids. Germline V gene lookup returns CDR1 MDHEN and CDR2 SYDVKM. The CDR3 DNA reads TGTGCCAGCAGAAGCGGAGGTACCACCCCTTTTGACTACGAGCAGTACTTC. This translates into CASRSGGTTPFDYEQYF.

This clone was detected only a few times. This chain uses TRBV7-8 with TRBJ2-1; 14 nucleotides agree with TRBD2. The CDR3 contains 18 residues. Trimming at V came to 5 bases and at J to 4 bases, leaving 10 bases not matched to a gene. Per the germline V gene, CDR1 is SGHVS and CDR2 is FQNEAQ. The CDR3, as DNA: TGTGCCAGCAGCCCTGGACTAGCGGGGGGCGGCCCTTACAATGAGCAGTTCTTC. This gives the protein CASSPGLAGGGPYNEQFF.

V is TRBV14 and J is TRBJ2-1, with TRBD2 identical over 13 bases. Germline loops: CDR1 SGHDN, CDR2 FVKESK. Trimming removed 4 bases from V and 2 bases from J; junction bases left unmatched: 8. The CDR3 totals 18 residues. The CDR3 protein is CASSRRTSGSNAYNEQFF. DNA of the CDR3: TGTGCCAGCAGCCGCCGGACTAGCGGGAGTAATGCCTACAATGAGCAGTTCTTC.

The sample holds one count of this clone. The V call is TRBV7-6, the J call TRBJ1-4, with D uncertain. Trimming removed 1 base from V and 0 bases from J, with 6 bases in between. Germline CDR1 and CDR2: SGHVS and FNYEAQ. CDR3 length: 15 amino acids. CDR3 bases: TGTGCCAGCAGCTTAGGCCCTACAACTAATGAAAAACTGTTTTTT. Translation: CASSLGPTTNEKLFF.